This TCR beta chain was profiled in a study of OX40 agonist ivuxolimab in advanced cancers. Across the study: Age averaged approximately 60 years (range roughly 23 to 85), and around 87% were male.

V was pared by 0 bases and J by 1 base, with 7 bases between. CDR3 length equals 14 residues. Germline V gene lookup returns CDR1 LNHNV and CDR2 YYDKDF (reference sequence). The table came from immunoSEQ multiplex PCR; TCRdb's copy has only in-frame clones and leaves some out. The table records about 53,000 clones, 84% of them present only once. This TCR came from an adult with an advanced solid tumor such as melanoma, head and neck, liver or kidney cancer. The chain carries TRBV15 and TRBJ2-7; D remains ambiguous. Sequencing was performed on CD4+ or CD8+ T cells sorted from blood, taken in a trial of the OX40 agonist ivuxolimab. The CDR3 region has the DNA TGTGCCACCAGCAGAGACCCCCAATCCTACGAGCAGTACTTC. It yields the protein CATSRDPQSYEQYF.